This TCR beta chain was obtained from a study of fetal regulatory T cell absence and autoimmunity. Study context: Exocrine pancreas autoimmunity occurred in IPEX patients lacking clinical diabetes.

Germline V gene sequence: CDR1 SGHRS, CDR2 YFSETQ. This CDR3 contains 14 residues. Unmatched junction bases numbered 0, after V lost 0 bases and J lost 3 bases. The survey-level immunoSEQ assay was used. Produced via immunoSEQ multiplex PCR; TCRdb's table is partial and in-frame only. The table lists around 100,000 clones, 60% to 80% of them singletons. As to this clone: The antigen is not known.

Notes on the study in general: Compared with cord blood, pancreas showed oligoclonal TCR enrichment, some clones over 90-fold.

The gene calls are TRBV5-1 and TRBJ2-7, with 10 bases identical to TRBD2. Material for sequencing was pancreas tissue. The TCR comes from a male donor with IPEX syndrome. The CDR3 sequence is CASSLERGGYEQYF. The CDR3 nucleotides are TGCGCCAGCAGCTTGGAGCGGGGGGGCTACGAGCAGTACTTC.